This T cell receptor (beta chain) was identified during a study of blood T cell repertoires in COVID-19. Study at large: Sites in the United States, Italy and Spain provided acute and convalescent COVID-19 samples.

Some clones are missing from TCRdb's copy, which holds only in-frame ones; the method was immunoSEQ multiplex PCR. The sample holds about 69,000 clones, roughly 80% seen once. The CDR3 sequence is 13 residues long. Trimming removed 2 bases from V and 3 bases from J, with 8 bases in between. This receptor was taken from a man in his sixties with acute or convalescent COVID-19. The sample was peripheral blood. V is TRBV12-3 or TRBV12-4 and J is TRBJ2-7; D gene uncertain. This CDR3 is CASSLSTGYEQYF. The CDR3 bases are TGTGCCAGCAGTTTAAGTACCGGCTACGAGCAGTACTTC.